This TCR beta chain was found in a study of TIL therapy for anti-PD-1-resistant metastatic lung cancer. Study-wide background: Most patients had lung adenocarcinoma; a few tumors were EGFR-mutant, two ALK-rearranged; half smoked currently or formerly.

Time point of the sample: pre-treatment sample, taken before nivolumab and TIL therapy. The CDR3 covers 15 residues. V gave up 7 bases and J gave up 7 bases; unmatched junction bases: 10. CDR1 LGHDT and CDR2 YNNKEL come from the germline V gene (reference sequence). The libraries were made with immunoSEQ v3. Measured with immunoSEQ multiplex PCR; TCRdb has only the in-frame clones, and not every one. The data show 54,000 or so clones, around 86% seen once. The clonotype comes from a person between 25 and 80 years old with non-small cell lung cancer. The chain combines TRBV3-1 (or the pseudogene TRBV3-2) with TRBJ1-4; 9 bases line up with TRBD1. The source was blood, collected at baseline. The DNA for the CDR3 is TGTGCCAGCACATCCACAGGGGGCGCCGGTGAAAAACTGTTTTTT. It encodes CASTSTGGAGEKLFF.